One and the same sample provided the 3 T cell receptor beta chains below, sequenced in a study of cytomegalovirus exposure and HLA in healthy donors. PCR primers comprised 60 Vbeta and 13 Jbeta primers. This table comes from immunoSEQ multiplex PCR, and its TCRdb copy is limited to in-frame clones, with some not included. Of about 200,000 clones listed, approximately 85% were seen once; the top ten hold less than 3%. Sequenced material: PBMCs. The source of these receptors is a middle-aged woman in good health and CMV-seronegative.

The gene calls are TRBV5-6 and TRBJ2-1, with TRBD2 matching over 10 bases. Germline V lookup: CDR1 SGHDT, CDR2 YYEEEE. This CDR3 is 16 amino acids long. V lost 4 bases to trimming and J lost 0 bases; unmatched junction nucleotides: 4. CDR3 sequence (DNA): TGTGCCAGCAGCGTGACTAGCGGGTCCTCCTACAATGAGCAGTTCTTC. Translated, it gives CASSVTSGSSYNEQFF.

This chain connects TRBV11-2 to TRBJ2-1; 7 positions agree with TRBD1. The CDR3 contains 15 residues. Per the germline V gene, CDR1 is SGHAT and CDR2 is FQNNGV. The ends lost 1 base at V and 3 bases at J; junction bases unmatched: 3. The CDR3 bases are TGTGCCAGCAGCTTAGGATCAGGGGGCTACAATGAGCAGTTCTTC. Its protein is CASSLGSGGYNEQFF.

The chain recombines TRBV27 with TRBJ2-1; D is undetermined. Trimming shortened V by 4 bases and J by 3 bases, and 16 bases separated the two germline ends. Germline values: CDR1 MNHEY, CDR2 SMNVEV (reference sequence). This CDR3 has 16 amino acids. The CDR3 loop is CASSWIGRSVYNEQFF. CDR3 coding DNA: TGTGCCAGCAGTTGGATTGGAAGAAGCGTCTACAATGAGCAGTTCTTC.